Described below is a single T cell receptor beta chain sequence and its context. The clone's antigen remains unknown. The sample holds no much larger clone one base away, and base qualities are not on file. Donors were 30 to 45 systemically healthy Caucasian individuals from Russia aged roughly 6 to 95 years. Approximately 9.7 milliliters of peripheral blood were drawn from each donor into EDTA-treated Vacutainer tubes. Ficoll-Paque density-gradient centrifugation was used to isolate PBMCs, with at least 6.5 million per sample. Trizol reagent was used to extract total RNA from the PBMCs, yielding at least 5.5 micrograms per sample. The percentages of naive CD45RAhigh/CD27high T cells were determined by flow cytometry on a PBMC aliquot from every donor. The V end gives up 4 bases and the J end 11 bases, leaving 17 bases in the junction not matched to a gene. The CDR3 covers 16 residues, taking in both the cysteine and the phenylalanine. Just the 48-base CDR3 DNA is kept, in frame starting at base 1. Via the germline V gene, CDR1 is MNHNS and CDR2 SASEGT.

Receptor amplification or capture employed 5' RACE. For sequencing, an Illumina HiSeq 2500 was employed. A second PCR of about 7 to 12 cycles was performed with a sample-barcoded 5' primer and a J-beta primer mix. Each TCR beta cDNA molecule received a unique molecular identifier from a template-switch 5' adaptor carrying 12 random nucleotides. At least 2.5 million CDR3-containing paired-end reads were obtained from each sample. The Mint cDNA synthesis kit, primed by a TRBC-specific oligonucleotide, was used to synthesize first-strand cDNA from all RNA. Following uracil-DNA glycosylase treatment, all cDNA underwent a first 18-cycle PCR with the universal primers M1SS and BC2_uni_R. Concerning the study's data processing: Normalization of each sample was performed by random selection of 1 million high-quality reads, each carrying a distinct molecular identifier. Reads with shared molecular identifiers were discarded instead of being binned into consensus sequences. MiTCR, with a Q25 quality threshold and the strictest error-elimination algorithm, was used for CDR3 identification, clonotype clustering and error correction. A nonparametric unseen species model using Euler transformation provided a lower-bound estimate of total TCR beta diversity. TCRdb redid the processing of the public reads, applying fastp at Q25 and MiXCR, and retained in-frame beta chains. A single entry per CDR3 protein holds the most common genes and DNA from its merged rows. TCRdb's processing, not the authors', yielded these V and J calls. The sample table holds 1.5 million to 2 million distinct CDR3 sequences, of which 28% were seen once. Of the sample, about 7.7% falls within the top ten clones.

This entry is derived from a study of blood T cells in healthy people across ages (dated by TCRdb to between 2014 and 2016). Context from the whole study: In model experiments, template switching captured about one uniquely barcoded TCR beta cDNA molecule for every two T cells. To track age-related changes in TCR beta repertoire diversity, the study relied on deep sequencing normalized with unique cDNA molecular identifiers. The donors were divided into four age groups: young (average around 16 years), middle-aged (around 41), aged (about 61) and long-lived (approximately 74). To avoid experimental bias, donors of different ages were randomly spread across the sequencing lanes. Using the same blood draw, the study looked at two additional independent replicas of 1 million unique cDNA reads for two donors, one aged 18 to 30 and the other aged 80 or older. The study at large found these results: As age increased, observed TCR beta diversity per million T cells dropped in a roughly linear way, and a significant reduction was already evident by age about 36. A strong correlation was found between observed TCR beta diversity and the percentage of naive T cells measured by flow cytometry. The long-lived group showed more naive CD4+ T cells, fewer expanded clones and increased TCR diversity than the aged group, suggesting age selection. Total diversity estimates from one million sequenced T cells were considered lower bounds and underestimates. Bulk unsorted PBMC profiling prevented conclusive comparison of naive and antigen-experienced compartments. Because the CMV infection status of the donors was unknown, age-related changes in expanded clonotypes may potentially have been confounded.

Sequenced input: blood. This sequence was found in a woman in her thirties in good health. This receptor chain uses TRBV6-1 and TRBJ1-1, with TRBD1 matching 9 junction bases. CDR3 protein: CASSGGTPGTGLEAFF. The nucleotide sequence is TGTGCCAGCAGTGGTGGCACCCCGGGGACAGGGCTTGAGGCTTTCTTT.